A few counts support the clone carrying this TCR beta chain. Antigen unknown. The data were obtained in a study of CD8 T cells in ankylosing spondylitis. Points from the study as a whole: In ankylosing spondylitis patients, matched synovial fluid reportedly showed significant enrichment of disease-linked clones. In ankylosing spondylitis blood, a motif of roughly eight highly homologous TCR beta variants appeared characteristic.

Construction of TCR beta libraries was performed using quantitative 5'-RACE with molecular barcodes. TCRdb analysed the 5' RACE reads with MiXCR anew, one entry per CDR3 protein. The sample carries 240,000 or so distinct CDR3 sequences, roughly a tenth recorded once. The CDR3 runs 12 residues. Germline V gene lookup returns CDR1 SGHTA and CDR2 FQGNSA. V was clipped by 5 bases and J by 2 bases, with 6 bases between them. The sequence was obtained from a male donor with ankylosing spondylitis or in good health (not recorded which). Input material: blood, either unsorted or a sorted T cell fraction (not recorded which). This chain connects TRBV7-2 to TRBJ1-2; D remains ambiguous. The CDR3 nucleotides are TGTGCCAGCAGCCCGGAAAACTATGGCTACACCTTC. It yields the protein CASSPENYGYTF.